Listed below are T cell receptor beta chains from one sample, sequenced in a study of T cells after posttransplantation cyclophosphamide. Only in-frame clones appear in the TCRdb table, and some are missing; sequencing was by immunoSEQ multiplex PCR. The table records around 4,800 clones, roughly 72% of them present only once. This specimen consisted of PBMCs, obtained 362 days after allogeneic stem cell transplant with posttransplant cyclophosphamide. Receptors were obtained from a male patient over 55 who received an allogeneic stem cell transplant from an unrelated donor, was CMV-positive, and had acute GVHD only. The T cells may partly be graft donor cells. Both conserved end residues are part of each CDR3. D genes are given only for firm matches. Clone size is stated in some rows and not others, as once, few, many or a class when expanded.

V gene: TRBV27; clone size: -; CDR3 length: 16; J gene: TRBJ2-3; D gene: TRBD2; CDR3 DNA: TGTGCCAGCATCGAACTAGCGGGGGGGCGGGCAGATACGCAGTATTTT; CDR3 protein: CASIELAGGRADTQYF
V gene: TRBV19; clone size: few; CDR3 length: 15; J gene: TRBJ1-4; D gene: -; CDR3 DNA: TGTGCCAGTAGTATTCCACAGGTGATGGCCGCAAAACTGTTTTTT; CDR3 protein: CASSIPQVMAAKLFF
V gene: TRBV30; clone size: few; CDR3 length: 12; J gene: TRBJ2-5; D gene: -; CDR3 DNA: TGTGCCTGGAGTAGAAAGAGGGAGACCCAGTACTTC; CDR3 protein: CAWSRKRETQYF
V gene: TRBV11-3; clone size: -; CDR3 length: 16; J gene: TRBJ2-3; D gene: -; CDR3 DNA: TGTGCCAGCAGCCCCCGCCGGGACTTCAGCACAGATACGCAGTATTTT; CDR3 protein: CASSPRRDFSTDTQYF
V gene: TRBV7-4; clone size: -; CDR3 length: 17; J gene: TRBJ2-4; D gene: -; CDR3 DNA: TGTGCCAGCACCGCTGTGGGGCACTCATACTACAAAAACATTCAGTACTTC; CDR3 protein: CASTAVGHSYYKNIQYF
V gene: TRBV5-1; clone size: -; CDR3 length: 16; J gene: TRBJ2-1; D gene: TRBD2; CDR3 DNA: TGCGCCAGCAGCTTGGCCGAGGCGGGGGGTTACAATGAGCAGTTCTTC; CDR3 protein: CASSLAEAGGYNEQFF
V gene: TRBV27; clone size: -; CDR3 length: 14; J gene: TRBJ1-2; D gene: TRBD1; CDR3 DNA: TGTGCCAGCAGGACCAACAGGGGGCAGGGTGGCTACACCTTC; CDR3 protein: CASRTNRGQGGYTF
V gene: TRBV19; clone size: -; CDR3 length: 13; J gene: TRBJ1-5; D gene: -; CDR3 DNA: TGTGCCAGTAGTGGCAGGTTGGGTCAGCCCCAGCATTTT; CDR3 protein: CASSGRLGQPQHF
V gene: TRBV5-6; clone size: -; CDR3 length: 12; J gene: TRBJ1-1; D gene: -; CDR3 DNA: TGTGCCAGCAGCTTGCTCAGACAAGGAGCTTTCTTT; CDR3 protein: CASSLLRQGAFF
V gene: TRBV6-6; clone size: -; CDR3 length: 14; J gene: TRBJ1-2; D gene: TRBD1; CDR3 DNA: TGTGCCAGCAGCACCACCCCCACAGGGGATGGCTACACCTTC; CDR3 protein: CASSTTPTGDGYTF
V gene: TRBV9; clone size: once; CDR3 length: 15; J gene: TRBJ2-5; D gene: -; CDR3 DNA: TGTGCCAGCAGCGTAGGGGGCGGTCAGCAAGAGACCCAGTACTTC; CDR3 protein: CASSVGGGQQETQYF
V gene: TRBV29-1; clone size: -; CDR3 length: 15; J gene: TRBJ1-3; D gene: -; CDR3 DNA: TGCAGCGTTGAATCGGACATTAGATCTGGAAACACCATATATTTT; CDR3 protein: CSVESDIRSGNTIYF
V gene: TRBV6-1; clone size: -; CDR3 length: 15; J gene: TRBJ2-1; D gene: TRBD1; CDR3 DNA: TGTGCCAGCAGTGAAGGGACAGGGTCCTACAATGAGCAGTTCTTC; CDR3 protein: CASSEGTGSYNEQFF
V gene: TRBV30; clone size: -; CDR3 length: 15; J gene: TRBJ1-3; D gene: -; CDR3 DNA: TGTGCCTGGAATACAGACAGTTCCCCTGGAAACACCATATATTTT; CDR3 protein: CAWNTDSSPGNTIYF
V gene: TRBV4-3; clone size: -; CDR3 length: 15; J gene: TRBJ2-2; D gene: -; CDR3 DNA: TGCGCCAGCAGCCAAGAGGGGGGAGAGACCGGGGAGCTGTTTTTT; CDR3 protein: CASSQEGGETGELFF
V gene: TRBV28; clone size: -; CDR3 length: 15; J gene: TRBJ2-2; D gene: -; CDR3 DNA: TGTGCCAGCAGTTTGGGACTGTTCAACACCGGGGAGCTGTTTTTT; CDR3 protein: CASSLGLFNTGELFF
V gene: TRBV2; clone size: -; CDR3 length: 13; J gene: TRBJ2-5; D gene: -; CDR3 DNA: TGTGCCAACACACGGACATACCAAGAGACCCAGTACTTC; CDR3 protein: CANTRTYQETQYF
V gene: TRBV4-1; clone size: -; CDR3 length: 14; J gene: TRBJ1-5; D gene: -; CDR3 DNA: TGCGCCAGCAGCCAGGGACAAATGGGTCAGCCCCAGCATTTT; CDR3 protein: CASSQGQMGQPQHF
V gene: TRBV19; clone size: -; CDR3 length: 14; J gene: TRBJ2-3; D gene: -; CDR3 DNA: TGTGCCAGTAGCAGGGGGGCCGGCACAGATACGCAGTATTTT; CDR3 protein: CASSRGAGTDTQYF
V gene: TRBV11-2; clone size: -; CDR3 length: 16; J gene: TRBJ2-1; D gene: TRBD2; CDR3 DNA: TGTGCCAGCAGCTTGGTTACTAGCGGCTCCTACAATGAGCAGTTCTTC; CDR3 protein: CASSLVTSGSYNEQFF
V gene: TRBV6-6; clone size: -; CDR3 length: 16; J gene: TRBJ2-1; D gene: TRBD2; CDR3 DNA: TGTGCCAGCAGTTACTCTAGCGGGGCCGGTCCCAATGAGCAGTTCTTC; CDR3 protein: CASSYSSGAGPNEQFF
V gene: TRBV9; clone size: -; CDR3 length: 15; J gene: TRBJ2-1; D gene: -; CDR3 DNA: TGTGCCAGCAGTAACACGGGAACACCCTCCAATGAGCAGTTCTTC; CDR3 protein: CASSNTGTPSNEQFF
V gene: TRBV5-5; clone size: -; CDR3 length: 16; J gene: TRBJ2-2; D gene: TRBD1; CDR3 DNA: TGTGCCAGCAGCTTGGCAGGGGGCGAGTCGGCCGGGGAGCTGTTTTTT; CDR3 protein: CASSLAGGESAGELFF
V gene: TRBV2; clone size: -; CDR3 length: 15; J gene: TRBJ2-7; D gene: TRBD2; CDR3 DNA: TGTGCCAGCAGTGACGGCCCTAGCGGATCCTACGAGCAGTACTTC; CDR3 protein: CASSDGPSGSYEQYF
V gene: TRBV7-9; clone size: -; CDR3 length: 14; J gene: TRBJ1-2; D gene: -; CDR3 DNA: TGTGCCAGCAGCTTAGGGGCTGATGCTATGGGCTACACCTTC; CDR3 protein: CASSLGADAMGYTF
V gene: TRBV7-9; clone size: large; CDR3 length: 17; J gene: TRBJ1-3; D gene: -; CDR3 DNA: TGTGCCAGCACGTCCAGGAGGGGCGGGGGAGCCGGAAACACCATATATTTT; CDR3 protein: CASTSRRGGGAGNTIYF
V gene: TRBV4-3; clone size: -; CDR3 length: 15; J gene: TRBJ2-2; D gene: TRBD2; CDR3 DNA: TGCGCCAGCAGCCCTACCGGGGGGAGCACCGGGGAGCTGTTTTTT; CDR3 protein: CASSPTGGSTGELFF
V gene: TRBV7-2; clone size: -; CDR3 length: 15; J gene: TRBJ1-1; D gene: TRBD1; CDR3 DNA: TGTGCCAGCAACCTCCCAGGGGGCTTGAGGACTGAAGCTTTCTTT; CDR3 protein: CASNLPGGLRTEAFF
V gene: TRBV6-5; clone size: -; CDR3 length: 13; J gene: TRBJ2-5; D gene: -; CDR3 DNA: TGTGCCAGCACGGCAGGGGTCGGGGAGACCCAGTACTTC; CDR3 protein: CASTAGVGETQYF
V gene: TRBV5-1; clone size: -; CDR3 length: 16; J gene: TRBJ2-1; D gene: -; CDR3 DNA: TGCGCCAGCAGCCTTACCCCAGTAGCAGAATACAATGAGCAGTTCTTC; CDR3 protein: CASSLTPVAEYNEQFF
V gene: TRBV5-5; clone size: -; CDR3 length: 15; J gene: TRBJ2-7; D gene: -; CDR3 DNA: TGTGCCAGCAGCTTGCTGCCGGCGACAGCCTACGAGCAGTACTTC; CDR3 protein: CASSLLPATAYEQYF
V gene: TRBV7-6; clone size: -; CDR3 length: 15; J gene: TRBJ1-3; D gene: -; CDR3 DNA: TGTGCCAGCAGCCTGCAGACATCGGTGGGAAACACCATATATTTT; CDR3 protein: CASSLQTSVGNTIYF
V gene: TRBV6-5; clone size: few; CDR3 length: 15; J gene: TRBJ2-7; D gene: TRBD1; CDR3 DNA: TGTGCCAGCAGTCTCCTCCGGGACAGGGGGCAGGAGCAGTACTTC; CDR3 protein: CASSLLRDRGQEQYF
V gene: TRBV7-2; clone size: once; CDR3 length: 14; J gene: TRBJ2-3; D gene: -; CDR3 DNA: TGTGCCAGCAGCTTGGGGCTTCGCACAGATACGCAGTATTTT; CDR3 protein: CASSLGLRTDTQYF
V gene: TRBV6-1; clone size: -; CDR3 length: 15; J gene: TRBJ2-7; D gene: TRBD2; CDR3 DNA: TGTGCCAGTTCGCTTGGGACTAGCGGGGCCTACGAGCAGTACTTC; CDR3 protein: CASSLGTSGAYEQYF
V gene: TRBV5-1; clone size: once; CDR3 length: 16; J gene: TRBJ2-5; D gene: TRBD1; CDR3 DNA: TGCGCCAGCAGCTTGAGACAGGGGGAGCTCCCAGAGACCCAGTACTTC; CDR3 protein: CASSLRQGELPETQYF
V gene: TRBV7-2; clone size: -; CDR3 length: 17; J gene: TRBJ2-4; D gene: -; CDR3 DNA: TGTGCCAGCAGCTTAGATTCCAGGGCGGTAGGCAAAAACATTCAGTACTTC; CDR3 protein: CASSLDSRAVGKNIQYF
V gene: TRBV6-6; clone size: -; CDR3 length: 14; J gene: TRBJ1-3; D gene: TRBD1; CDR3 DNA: TGTGCCAGCAGAGACAGGGGGCTTGGAAACACCATATATTTT; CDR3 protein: CASRDRGLGNTIYF
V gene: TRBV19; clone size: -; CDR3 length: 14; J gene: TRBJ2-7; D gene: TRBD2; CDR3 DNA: TGTGCCAGTGCTAGCGGGGGCCGGGACTACGAGCAGTACTTC; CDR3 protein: CASASGGRDYEQYF
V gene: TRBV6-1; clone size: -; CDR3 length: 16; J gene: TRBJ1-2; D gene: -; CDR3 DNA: TGTGCCAGCAGTGAAGGGGCAGGGCCTATTAACTATGGCTACACCTTC; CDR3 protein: CASSEGAGPINYGYTF
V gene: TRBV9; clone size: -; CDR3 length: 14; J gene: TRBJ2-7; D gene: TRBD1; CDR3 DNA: TGTGCCAGCAGCCTGGGACAGGGGGCCTACGAGCAGTACTTC; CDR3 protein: CASSLGQGAYEQYF
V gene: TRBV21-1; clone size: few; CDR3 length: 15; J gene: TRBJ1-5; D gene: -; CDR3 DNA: TGTGCCAGCAGCAGCAGGAGGGCCGGCAATCAGCCCCAGCATTTT; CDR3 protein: CASSSRRAGNQPQHF
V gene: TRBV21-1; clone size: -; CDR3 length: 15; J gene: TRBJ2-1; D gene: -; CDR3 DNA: TGTGCCAGCAAGCTCGGGCCTGCAGGGGGCGATGAGCAGTTCTTC; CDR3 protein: CASKLGPAGGDEQFF
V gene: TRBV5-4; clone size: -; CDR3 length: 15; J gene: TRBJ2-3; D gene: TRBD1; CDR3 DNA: TGTGCCAGCAGCCGGCAGGGGGCCTACACAGATACGCAGTATTTT; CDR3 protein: CASSRQGAYTDTQYF
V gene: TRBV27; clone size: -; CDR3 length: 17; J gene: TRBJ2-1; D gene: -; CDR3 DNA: TGTGCCAGCAGTTTATCCCCCCGAGGGGGATCGGACAATGAGCAGTTCTTC; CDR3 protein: CASSLSPRGGSDNEQFF
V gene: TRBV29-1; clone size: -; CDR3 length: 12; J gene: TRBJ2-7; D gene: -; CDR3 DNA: TGCAGCGTTGACAGGGGGGACTACGAGCAGTACTTC; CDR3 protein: CSVDRGDYEQYF
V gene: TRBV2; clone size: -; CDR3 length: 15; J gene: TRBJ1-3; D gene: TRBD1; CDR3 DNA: TGTGCCAGCAGTAGGACAGGGGGCTCTGGAAACACCATATATTTT; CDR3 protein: CASSRTGGSGNTIYF
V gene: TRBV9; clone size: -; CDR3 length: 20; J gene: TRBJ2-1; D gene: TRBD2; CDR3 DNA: TGTGCCAGCAGCGTACTCAGCGGGACTAGCGGGATCCCCTCCTACAATGAGCAGTTCTTC; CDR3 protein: CASSVLSGTSGIPSYNEQFF
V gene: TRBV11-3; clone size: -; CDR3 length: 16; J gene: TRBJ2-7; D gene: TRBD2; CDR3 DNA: TGTGCCAGCAGCTTAGGCCGGGGGGGGAGCGTCTACGAGCAGTACTTC; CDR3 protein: CASSLGRGGSVYEQYF